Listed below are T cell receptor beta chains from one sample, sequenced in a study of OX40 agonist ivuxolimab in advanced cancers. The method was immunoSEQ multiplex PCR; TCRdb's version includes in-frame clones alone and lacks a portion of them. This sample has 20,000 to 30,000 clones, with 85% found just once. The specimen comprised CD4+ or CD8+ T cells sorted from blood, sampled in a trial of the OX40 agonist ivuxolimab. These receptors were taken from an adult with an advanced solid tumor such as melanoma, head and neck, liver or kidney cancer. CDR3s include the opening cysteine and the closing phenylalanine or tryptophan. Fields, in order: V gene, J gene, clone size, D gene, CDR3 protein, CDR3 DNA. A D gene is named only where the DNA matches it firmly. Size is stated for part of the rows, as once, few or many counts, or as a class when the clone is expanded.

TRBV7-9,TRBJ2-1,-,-,CASSFSRVEDEQFF,TGTGCCAGCAGCTTCTCCAGGGTGGAGGATGAGCAGTTCTTC
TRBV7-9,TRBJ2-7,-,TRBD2,CASSSTSGLSYEQYF,TGTGCCAGCAGCTCGACTAGCGGGTTATCCTACGAGCAGTACTTC
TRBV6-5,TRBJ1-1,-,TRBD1,CASSQRQGKAFF,TGTGCCAGCAGTCAGCGACAGGGAAAAGCTTTCTTT
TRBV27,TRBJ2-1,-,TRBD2,CASSALLAGVYNEQFF,TGTGCCAGCAGCGCACTCCTAGCGGGAGTTTACAATGAGCAGTTCTTC
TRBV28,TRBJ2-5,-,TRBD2,CASSVDGTAGVWETQYF,TGTGCCAGCAGTGTAGATGGTACAGCGGGAGTTTGGGAGACCCAGTACTTC
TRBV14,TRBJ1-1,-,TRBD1,CASSHRTGNTEAFF,TGTGCCAGCAGCCACCGGACAGGAAACACTGAAGCTTTCTTT
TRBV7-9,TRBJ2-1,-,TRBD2,CATRQREWINEQFF,TGTGCCACCCGCCAGCGGGAGTGGATAAATGAGCAGTTCTTC
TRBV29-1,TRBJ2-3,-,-,CSVGEGSPVDTQYF,TGCAGCGTTGGCGAGGGGTCCCCCGTGGATACGCAGTATTTT
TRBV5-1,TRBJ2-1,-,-,CASSTSGYNEQFF,TGCGCCAGCAGCACCTCAGGGTACAATGAGCAGTTCTTC
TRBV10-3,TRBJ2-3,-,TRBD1,CAISEGTASTDTQYF,TGTGCCATCAGTGAGGGGACAGCTAGCACAGATACGCAGTATTTT
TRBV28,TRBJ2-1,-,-,CASSLIDNEQFF,TGTGCCAGCAGTTTGATTGACAATGAGCAGTTCTTC
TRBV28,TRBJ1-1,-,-,CASSPWDRDTEAFF,TGTGCCAGCAGTCCCTGGGACCGAGACACTGAAGCTTTCTTT
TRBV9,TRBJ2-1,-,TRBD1,CASSPPQGDEQFF,TGTGCCAGCAGCCCCCCTCAGGGGGATGAGCAGTTCTTC
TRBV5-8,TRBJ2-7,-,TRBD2,CASSYAGLAGYEQYF,TGTGCCAGCAGTTATGCCGGACTAGCGGGCTACGAGCAGTACTTC
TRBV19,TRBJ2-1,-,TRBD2,CASTLAGSSYNEQFF,TGTGCCAGTACTCTAGCGGGTAGCTCCTACAATGAGCAGTTCTTC
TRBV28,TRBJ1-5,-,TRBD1,CASSRRQGYNQPQHF,TGTGCCAGCAGCCGCCGACAGGGGTACAATCAGCCCCAGCATTTT
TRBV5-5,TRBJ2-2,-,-,CASSPGRTGELFF,TGTGCCAGCAGCCCAGGGAGAACCGGGGAGCTGTTTTTT
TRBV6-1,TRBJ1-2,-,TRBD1,CASKLTGGNYGYTF,TGTGCCAGCAAACTGACAGGGGGGAACTATGGCTACACCTTC
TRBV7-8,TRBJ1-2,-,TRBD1,CASSFSRDRGLYNYGYTF,TGTGCCAGCAGCTTCTCCCGGGACAGGGGCCTTTACAACTATGGCTACACCTTC
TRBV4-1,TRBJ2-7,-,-,CASSQDVQGFGSYEQYF,TGCGCCAGCAGCCAAGATGTACAGGGTTTTGGGTCCTACGAGCAGTACTTC
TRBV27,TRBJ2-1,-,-,CASSLGNEQFF,TGTGCCAGCAGTTTAGGGAATGAGCAGTTCTTC
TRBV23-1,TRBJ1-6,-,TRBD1,CASPRGQSWGNSPLHF,TGCGCCAGCCCAAGGGGGCAGTCCTGGGGGAACTCACCCCTCCACTTT
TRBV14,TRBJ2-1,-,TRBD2,CASSQDFGAGTSLPGSYNEQFF,TGTGCCAGCAGCCAAGATTTTGGAGCTGGGACTAGCCTTCCGGGCTCCTACAATGAGCAGTTCTTC
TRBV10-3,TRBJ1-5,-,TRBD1,CAISEPTFGTGNQPQHF,TGTGCCATCAGTGAGCCGACCTTCGGGACAGGCAATCAGCCCCAGCATTTT
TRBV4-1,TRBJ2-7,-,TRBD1,CASSQTGTGLYGEQYF,TGCGCCAGCAGCCAGACCGGGACAGGGCTCTATGGCGAGCAGTACTTC
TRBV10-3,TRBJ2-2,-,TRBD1,CAITDRTGGPQDGELFF,TGTGCCATCACCGATCGGACAGGGGGCCCCCAAGACGGGGAGCTGTTTTTT
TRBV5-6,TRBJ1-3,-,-,CASSFATGRNTIYF,TGTGCCAGCAGCTTCGCGACAGGCAGAAACACCATATATTTT
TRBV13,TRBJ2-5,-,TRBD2,CASSLGLAKETQYF,TGTGCCAGCAGCTTGGGACTAGCAAAAGAGACCCAGTACTTC
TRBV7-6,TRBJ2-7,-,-,CASSQDWSYEQYF,TGTGCCAGCAGCCAGGACTGGTCCTACGAGCAGTACTTC
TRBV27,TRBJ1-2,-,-,CASSPGANYGYTF,TGTGCCAGCAGCCCGGGAGCGAACTATGGCTACACCTTC
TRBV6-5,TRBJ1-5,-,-,CASSYWGGQPQHF,TGTGCCAGCAGTTACTGGGGCGGGCAGCCCCAGCATTTT
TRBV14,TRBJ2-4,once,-,CASSQVTGNIQYF,TGTGCCAGCAGCCAAGTTACGGGAAACATTCAGTACTTC
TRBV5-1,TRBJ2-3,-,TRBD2,CASSALAGVNPDTQYF,TGCGCCAGCAGTGCCCTAGCGGGAGTTAATCCAGATACGCAGTATTTT
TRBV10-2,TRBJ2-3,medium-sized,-,CASSESKGADTQYF,TGCGCCAGCAGTGAGTCGAAGGGAGCAGATACGCAGTATTTT
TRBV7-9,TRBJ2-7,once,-,CASSLGPSYEQYF,TGTGCCAGCAGCTTAGGCCCCTCCTACGAGCAGTACTTC
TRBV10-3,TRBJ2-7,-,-,CAISGVAEPSYEQYF,TGTGCCATCAGTGGGGTGGCGGAGCCATCCTACGAGCAGTACTTC
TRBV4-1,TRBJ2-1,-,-,CASSQGVSSYNEQFF,TGCGCCAGCAGCCAAGGGGTTTCATCCTACAATGAGCAGTTCTTC
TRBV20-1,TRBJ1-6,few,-,CSARTNSPLHF,TGCAGTGCTAGAACCAATTCACCCCTCCACTTT
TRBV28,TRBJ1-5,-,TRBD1,CATWYRGPYQPQHF,TGTGCCACTTGGTACAGGGGACCCTATCAGCCCCAGCATTTT
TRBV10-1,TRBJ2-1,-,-,CASSRGLGMTEQFF,TGCGCCAGCAGTCGGGGGCTCGGCATGACTGAGCAGTTCTTC
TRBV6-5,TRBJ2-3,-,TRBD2,CASSYGTSGPDTQYF,TGTGCCAGCAGCTACGGGACTAGCGGCCCAGATACGCAGTATTTT
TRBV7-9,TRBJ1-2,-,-,CASSLGTRGYGYTF,TGTGCCAGCAGCTTAGGGACAAGAGGTTATGGCTACACCTTC
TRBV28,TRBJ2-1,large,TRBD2,CATLGASGYNEQFF,TGTGCCACCCTAGGGGCTAGCGGCTACAATGAGCAGTTCTTC
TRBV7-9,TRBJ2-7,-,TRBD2,CASSSWEGYEQYF,TGTGCCAGCAGCTCGTGGGAGGGCTACGAGCAGTACTTC